Included here is one T cell receptor (beta chain) sequence, with context. J lost 6 bases, V lost 1 base, and 6 bases had no gene match. This CDR3 region has 14 residues. Germline-derived CDR1 and CDR2 are SGHRS and YFSETQ. Per the authors' pipeline: The assay estimated nucleated cells by amplifying reference gene primers. Some clones are missing from TCRdb's copy, which holds only in-frame ones; the method was immunoSEQ multiplex PCR. That table supplies the V and J calls and clone size; D and trimming were determined from the DNA. The repertoire consists of about 130,000 clones, with roughly 84% occurring once and the leading ten covering roughly 45%. These data come from a study of blood T cell repertoires in COVID-19. Turning to the study itself: Samples taken during acute and convalescent COVID-19 were collected in the United States, Italy and Spain. Sources were T cells, B-cell-depleted T cells, or PBMCs; the material itself was cDNA or gDNA.

The sequencing sample was made of peripheral blood. The TCR was taken from a human donor in a cohort sampled during active COVID-19. The chain employs TRBV5-1 and TRBJ1-2; 7 bases are shared with TRBD1. The DNA of the CDR3 is TGCGCCAGCAGCTTGCTCCCCGGGACAGATGGCTACACCTTC. Protein: CASSLLPGTDGYTF.